This passage covers 30 T cell receptor beta chains from one sample sequenced in a study of T cell changes during pregnancy in multiple sclerosis. Profiled with immunoSEQ multiplex PCR; TCRdb holds only in-frame clones, not every one. The sample yields 33,000 or so clones, 75% to 95% seen once. This specimen was CD8+ T cells from peripheral blood mononuclear cells, taken in the second trimester of pregnancy. The origin of the receptors is a female donor in good health, enrolled as a control in a pregnancy study.

CDR3 bases: TGTGCCAGCAGCTTAGAAGCGGGGGCCCTGAGCTCCTACAATGAGCAGTTCTTC. It specifies CASSLEAGALSSYNEQFF. The genes are TRBV11-3 and TRBJ2-1; 8 bases fit TRBD2. From germline, CDR1 is SGHNT and CDR2 YENEEA. CDR3 length: 18 residues. With V trimmed by 0 bases and J by 0 bases, 7 bases remained unmatched.

V usage is TRBV7-9 and J usage is TRBJ2-7; no firm D call. The CDR3 is made up of 12 amino acids. V was pared by 2 bases and J by 6 bases, with 8 bases between. Germline values: CDR1 SEHNR, CDR2 FQNEAQ (reference sequence). The CDR3 region is CASSLPRSEQYF. In DNA form, the CDR3 reads TGTGCCAGCAGCTTACCCCGTAGCGAGCAGTACTTC.

This chain joins TRBV7-3 and TRBJ2-1; 11 nucleotides agree with TRBD2. Germline V lookup: CDR1 SGHTA, CDR2 FQGTGA. V trimming: 5 bases; J trimming: 4 bases; junction bases outside the gene matches: 4. The CDR3 is 15 residues long. The CDR3 DNA reads as TGTGCCAGCAGCGCCCTAGCGGGGGGATACAATGAGCAGTTCTTC. Translated: CASSALAGGYNEQFF.

The gene calls are TRBV7-9 and TRBJ2-7, with D tentatively TRBD2 (5 bases). Germline-derived CDR1 and CDR2 are SEHNR and FQNEAQ (reference sequence). V was cut by 7 bases and J by 0 bases, with 10 bases left in between. The CDR3 covers 13 residues. CDR3 sequence: CASTGLTSYEQYF. CDR3 nucleotide sequence: TGTGCCAGCACGGGGTTGACCTCCTACGAGCAGTACTTC.

This clone is labeled as medium-sized. This chain uses TRBV6-1 with TRBJ1-5; 8 nucleotides agree with TRBD1. Unmatched junction bases numbered 6, after V lost 3 bases and J lost 2 bases. The CDR3 runs to 16 residues. Germline values: CDR1 MNHNS, CDR2 SASEGT. The CDR3 sequence: CASSEKPGQGNQPQHF. CDR3 DNA sequence: TGTGCCAGCAGTGAGAAGCCGGGACAGGGCAATCAGCCCCAGCATTTT.

This chain connects TRBV10-3 to TRBJ2-7, with TRBD2 identical over 7 bases. The germline CDR1 and CDR2 sequences are ENHRY and SYGVKD. The V and J ends lost 7 bases and 3 bases, in that order; junction bases with no gene match: 6. The CDR3 contains 13 residues. CDR3 sequence (DNA): TGTGCCATCAAGGCTAGCGGTAACTACGAGCAGTACTTC. This translates into CAIKASGNYEQYF.

This rearrangement joins TRBV7-2 to TRBJ2-5, with 9 bases lining up with TRBD2. Per germline, CDR1 SGHTA and CDR2 FQGNSA. The CDR3 runs 15 residues. The trim removed 5 bases at V and 5 bases at J, leaving 9 bases unmatched. As DNA, the CDR3 is TGTGCCAGCAGCCTACATTCAGGACTAGCGGAGACCCAGTACTTC. Amino acids: CASSLHSGLAETQYF.

This chain uses TRBV29-1 with TRBJ1-2; D call uncertain. V shed 7 bases and J shed 6 bases, with 12 bases lying between them. The CDR3 length is 11 residues. CDR1 and CDR2 from the germline V gene are SQVTM and ANQGSEA. CDR3 sequence: CSAQTEDGYTF. CDR3 nucleotide sequence: TGCAGCGCCCAGACTGAGGATGGCTACACCTTC.

The genes are TRBV10-2 and TRBJ2-7; the D is unclear. The CDR3 is made up of 13 amino acids. CDR1 WSHSY and CDR2 SAAADI come from the germline V gene. Trimming cost V 5 bases and J 2 bases, with 10 bases left between them. The DNA for the CDR3 is TGCGCCAGCAGTACAGTTTCCGCCTACGAGCAGTACTTC. This sequence encodes CASSTVSAYEQYF.

V gene TRBV2 combines with J gene TRBJ2-7; D is possibly TRBD1 (6 bases). Trimming removed 6 bases at V and 2 bases at J, with 14 bases between. Germline lookup yields CDR1 SNHLY and CDR2 FYNNEI. This CDR3 region has 14 residues. The CDR3 region is CASRRGTLPYEQYF. The CDR3 DNA is TGTGCCAGCAGAAGAGGGACACTACCCTACGAGCAGTACTTC.

This chain uses TRBV9 with TRBJ2-5, with 8 bases that match TRBD2. The DNA end is more similar to TRBJ2-7, so the J call may be wrong. CDR3 length: 15 residues. Germline CDR1 SGDLS, CDR2 YYNGEE. The CDR3 reads CASSVGGSGAYEQYF. In DNA form, the CDR3 reads TGTGCCAGCAGCGTAGGCGGTAGCGGGGCCTACGAGCAGTACTTC.

The chain joins TRBV5-5 to TRBJ2-7; 9 nucleotides line up with TRBD2. Germline loops: CDR1 SGHKS, CDR2 YYEKEE (reference sequence). CDR3 length: 17 amino acids. J was trimmed by 3 bases and V by 0 bases; bases with no gene match: 10. CDR3 residues: CASSLVLGLAGFYEQYF. The CDR3 nucleotides are TGTGCCAGCAGCTTGGTGTTGGGCCTAGCGGGGTTCTACGAGCAGTACTTC.

J is TRBJ2-1 and V is TRBV6-6; D is uncertain. Trimming took off 3 bases at V and 7 bases at J, with 7 bases between the two ends. Germline values: CDR1 MNHNY, CDR2 SVGAGI (reference sequence). The CDR3 is 12 residues long. CDR3 nucleotide sequence: TGTGCCAGCAGTTATGTGAGGAATGAGCAGTTCTTC. It translates to CASSYVRNEQFF.

The V gene is TRBV6-4, the J gene TRBJ2-7, with 9 bases fitting TRBD1. The J segment lost 4 bases and the V segment lost 3 bases, leaving 10 bases of the junction unmatched. Germline V lookup: CDR1 MRHNA, CDR2 SNTAGT. The CDR3 runs to 16 residues. The CDR3 loop is CASSETGQGRMYEQYF. Written as DNA, the CDR3 is TGTGCCAGCAGTGAAACGGGACAGGGTAGGATGTACGAGCAGTACTTC.

The chain employs TRBV7-9 and TRBJ1-4; TRBD1 aligns across 8 bases. J gave up 8 bases and V 2 bases, and 4 bases lay outside the gene matches. From germline, CDR1 is SEHNR and CDR2 FQNEAQ (reference sequence). The CDR3 runs 14 residues. CDR3 coding DNA: TGTGCCAGCAGCTTAAGCACAGGGGGGGAAAAACTGTTTTTT. Protein: CASSLSTGGEKLFF.

The chain uses TRBV11-3 and TRBJ2-1, with 7 bases lining up with TRBD1. Losses at the gene ends were 3 bases for V and 6 bases for J; bases not matched to a gene: 14. There are 17 residues in the CDR3. Germline V lookup: CDR1 SGHNT, CDR2 YENEEA. The CDR3 is CASSFGFQTGMINEQFF. For the CDR3, the DNA is TGTGCCAGCAGCTTCGGTTTTCAGACAGGGATGATCAATGAGCAGTTCTTC.

The J gene is TRBJ1-3, the V gene TRBV9; a weak D match, TRBD1 (5 bases). Germline V gene data show CDR1 as SGDLS and CDR2 as YYNGEE. This CDR3 contains 15 residues. Trimming took off 0 bases at V and 4 bases at J, with 11 bases between the two ends. In nucleotides, the CDR3 is TGTGCCAGCAGCGTAGGGGGGGTAAGGGGAAACACCATATATTTT. Amino acids: CASSVGGVRGNTIYF. Based on the CDR3 plus reference TRBV9 and TRBJ1-3, the full variable domain is DSGVTQTPKHLITATGQRVTLRCSPRSGDLSVYWYQQSLDQGLQFLIQYYNGEERAKGNILERFSAQQFPDLHSELNLSSLELGDSALYFCASSVGGVRGNTIYFGEGSWLTVV.

The chain carries TRBV6-4 and TRBJ1-6, with D uncertain. Trimming removed 2 bases at V and 4 bases at J, with 6 bases between. Looked up from germline, CDR1 is MRHNA and CDR2 is SNTAGT. CDR3 length: 14 residues. The CDR3 sequence is CASSDGRYNSPLHF. The CDR3 DNA is TGTGCCAGCAGTGACGGGAGATATAATTCACCCCTCCACTTT.

V gene TRBV6-5 combines with J gene TRBJ2-7, with 7 nucleotides matching TRBD2. The CDR3 is 14 residues long. The trim removed 7 bases at V and 4 bases at J, leaving 10 bases unmatched. Germline loops: CDR1 MNHEY, CDR2 SVGAGI. CDR3 residues: CASTKPGEGYEQYF. In nucleotides, the CDR3 is TGTGCCAGCACTAAACCCGGGGAGGGGTACGAGCAGTACTTC.

The chain recombines TRBV5-1 with TRBJ1-4; tentatively, D is TRBD1 (6 bases). There are 15 residues in the CDR3. Germline values: CDR1 SGHRS, CDR2 YFSETQ. With 2 bases removed from V and 8 bases from J, the gap between germline ends came to 16 bases. CDR3: CASSFDGTFGEKLFF. CDR3 in DNA: TGCGCCAGCAGCTTCGATGGGACATTTGGGGAAAAACTGTTTTTT.

The gene calls are TRBV30 and TRBJ1-1; no firm D call. The V gene's germline CDR1 is GTSNPN and CDR2 SVGIG (reference sequence). V was pared by 3 bases and J by 8 bases, with 7 bases between. The CDR3 length is 10 residues. CDR3 protein: CAWSLGEAFF. CDR3 DNA: TGTGCCTGGAGCCTGGGCGAAGCTTTCTTT.

This rearrangement joins TRBV29-1 to TRBJ2-1, with 9 bases identical to TRBD2. In germline, CDR1 is SQVTM, CDR2 ANQGSEA. This CDR3 has 14 amino acids. V was pared by 4 bases and J by 7 bases, with 8 bases of the junction left unmatched. CDR3 sequence (DNA): TGCAGCGTTGGCGGGCGGGGGGGCCAAAATGAGCAGTTCTTC. This gives the protein CSVGGRGGQNEQFF.

This clone was recorded once. The chain has TRBV6-4 and TRBJ2-3, with 12 positions matching TRBD1. The germline V gene has CDR1 MRHNA and CDR2 SNTAGT. V trimming: 3 bases; J trimming: 3 bases; junction bases outside the gene matches: 4. The CDR3 loop spans 16 amino acids. CDR3: CASSEGTGGGTDTQYF. The CDR3 region has the DNA TGTGCCAGCAGTGAGGGGACAGGGGGCGGAACAGATACGCAGTATTTT.

This clone was found a few times. J is TRBJ1-1 and V is TRBV30, with D perhaps TRBD1 (6 bases). There are 13 residues in the CDR3. Trimming cost V 8 bases and J 0 bases, with 13 bases left between them. The germline V gene encodes CDR1 GTSNPN and CDR2 SVGIG (reference sequence). The CDR3 nucleotides are TGTGCCACCAGGACAGCCATGAACACTGAAGCTTTCTTT. Its translation: CATRTAMNTEAFF.

The chain is built from TRBV5-6 and TRBJ2-2; 12 positions agree with TRBD2. The V gene's germline CDR1 is SGHDT and CDR2 YYEEEE. V lost 1 base and J lost 1; bases outside the gene matches: 2. This CDR3 region has 17 residues. The chain's CDR3 is CASSLSSGGVNTGELFF. DNA of the CDR3: TGTGCCAGCAGCTTGTCTAGCGGGGGGGTGAACACCGGGGAGCTGTTTTTT.

V is TRBV6-5 and J is TRBJ2-1; possible D gene TRBD1, 5 bases. Germline loops: CDR1 MNHEY, CDR2 SVGAGI. The CDR3 contains 13 residues. V gave up 2 bases and J gave up 7 bases, with 9 bases separating them. The CDR3 DNA is TGTGCCAGCAGTTACGGGGCGGATAATGAGCAGTTCTTC. Amino acid sequence: CASSYGADNEQFF.

The chain links TRBV7-9 to TRBJ2-7; 7 positions agree with TRBD1. The length of the CDR3 is 16 residues. V was pared by 5 bases and J by 1 base, with 11 bases of the junction left unmatched. CDR1 is SEHNR, CDR2 FQNEAQ, per germline (reference sequence). The CDR3 DNA follows: TGTGCCAGCAGCCAAGTCGGGACAGTTTCTTCCTACGAGCAGTACTTC. It encodes CASSQVGTVSSYEQYF.

The CDR3 coding sequence is TGTGCCACTGGACAGGGGTTCACAGATACGCAGTATTTT. This translates into CATGQGFTDTQYF. V and J are TRBV27 and TRBJ2-3, with TRBD1 matching over 9 bases. V shed 10 bases and J 2 bases; nucleotides not matched to a gene: 4. Germline V gives CDR1 MNHEY, CDR2 SMNVEV (reference sequence). CDR3 length: 13 amino acids.

The V and J genes are TRBV6-6 and TRBJ2-1; D perhaps matches TRBD1 (5 bases). The germline gives CDR1 MNHNY, CDR2 SVGAGI (reference sequence). The CDR3 totals 15 residues. V was shortened by 2 bases and J by 0 bases, with 8 bases between the two germline ends. CDR3 region: CASSYGQGSYNEQFF. CDR3 DNA sequence: TGTGCCAGCAGTTACGGGCAGGGCTCCTACAATGAGCAGTTCTTC.

CDR3 bases: TGTGCCTGGAGTGAAACTAGCGGGGGTGACAATGAGCAGTTCTTC. Residues: CAWSETSGGDNEQFF. V gene TRBV30 combines with J gene TRBJ2-1, with 11 bases aligning to TRBD2. Germline loops: CDR1 GTSNPN, CDR2 SVGIG (reference sequence). The CDR3 consists of 15 residues. After removal of 1 base from V and 5 bases from J, the junction contained 4 bases not matched to a gene.